Sequencing of this T cell receptor (beta chain) was carried out in a study of T cell responses to AZD1222 COVID-19 vaccine. At the level of the study: Pooling of second doses given at about 4 or about 12 weeks was done. Regarding the study as a whole: Just 5 or 6 AZD1222 recipients tested seropositive at baseline. A mostly white British donor set with more females was recruited, and clonal diversity was possibly underestimated.

CDR3 length equals 14 residues. The germline V gene encodes CDR1 MNHEY and CDR2 SVGAGI. V lost 5 bases and J lost 3, with 13 bases in between. This table comes from immunoSEQ multiplex PCR, and its TCRdb copy is limited to in-frame clones, with some not included. The table has about 140,000 clones, 75% to 90% seen once; the top ten hold roughly 1.7%. About this clone: What it binds is unknown.

The sequence was collected from an adult in good health. This sample comprised peripheral blood, obtained on day 0 of AZD1222 vaccination. The rearrangement joins TRBV6-5 to TRBJ1-1; D remains ambiguous. The CDR3 protein is CASSLRQWDTEAFF. CDR3 DNA sequence: TGTGCCAGCAGTCTCCGGCAGTGGGACACTGAAGCTTTCTTT.